These 12 T cell receptor beta chains were all obtained from the same sample, sequenced in a study of PD-1 blockade in classical Hodgkin lymphoma. The table came from immunoSEQ multiplex PCR; TCRdb's copy has only in-frame clones and leaves some out. In the table there are about 20,000 clones, approximately 80% of which are singletons. Time point specified: cycle 4 day 1 (C4D1), after about 6 weeks of nivolumab. All patients relapsed after autologous stem cell transplantation, and brentuximab vedotin exposure varied. The study isolated CD8+ T cells from thawed PBMCs by magnetic negative selection. The source material was CD8+ T cells from blood, sampled before the fourth cycle of nivolumab. These receptors were collected from a human donor with classical Hodgkin lymphoma.

This chain uses TRBV6-1 with TRBJ2-5; D not resolved. The CDR3 length is 16 residues. The ends were cut back, 2 bases at V and 4 bases at J, with 17 bases in the middle. Germline V gene lookup returns CDR1 MNHNS and CDR2 SASEGT. The CDR3 nucleotides read TGTGCCAGCAGTGAACGGGTCAACCGAGGTCGAGAGACCCAGTACTTC. Protein: CASSERVNRGRETQYF.

V gene TRBV13 combines with J gene TRBJ2-1, with D unclear. The ends were cut back, 1 base at V and 4 bases at J, with 8 bases in the middle. This CDR3 has 14 residues. Germline V lookup: CDR1 PRHDT, CDR2 FYEKMQ (reference sequence). The chain's CDR3 is CASSLVAGYNEQFF. The DNA for the CDR3 is TGTGCCAGCAGCTTAGTTGCAGGATACAATGAGCAGTTCTTC.

CDR3 in amino acids: CASSPGTGVPYGYTF. DNA of the CDR3: TGTGCCAGCAGCCCCGGGACAGGGGTCCCCTATGGCTACACCTTC. J is TRBJ1-2 and V is TRBV5-6, with 10 bases that match TRBD1. The germline V gene has CDR1 SGHDT and CDR2 YYEEEE. The CDR3 extends over 15 amino acids. Germline trimming cut 4 bases from V and 4 bases from J; bases unmatched to any gene: 7.

The chain couples TRBV7-8 to TRBJ2-6, with unresolved D. The V gene lost 3 bases and the J gene lost 0 bases, with 3 bases spanning the gap. There are 14 residues in the CDR3. Germline V gene lookup returns CDR1 SGHVS and CDR2 FQNEAQ. CDR3 region: CASSLYSGANVLTF. The CDR3 coding sequence is TGTGCCAGCAGCTTGTACTCTGGGGCCAACGTCCTGACTTTC.

This sequence joins TRBV7-3 and TRBJ2-2; TRBD1 is a possible D gene (6 bases). From germline, CDR1 is SGHTA and CDR2 FQGTGA. The CDR3 is 18 residues long. With 5 bases removed from V and 5 bases from J, the gap between germline ends came to 24 bases. The DNA of the CDR3 is TGTGCCAGCAGCCTCTCGTTGGACAGTTTCCAGGGGACCGGGGAGCTGTTTTTT. It yields the protein CASSLSLDSFQGTGELFF.

This clone has only a few counts. The rearrangement links TRBV15 to TRBJ1-5, with D unresolved. There are 16 residues in the CDR3. V was clipped by 1 base and J by 3 bases, with 13 bases between them. Germline loops: CDR1 LNHNV, CDR2 YYDKDF (reference sequence). The CDR3 bases are TGTGCCACCAGCAGAGCCCGGCGGTTTGACAATCAGCCCCAGCATTTT. It encodes CATSRARRFDNQPQHF.

The CDR3 DNA sequence: TGTGCCAGCAGCGACGGGGGGTCTAACTATGGCTACACCTTC. This sequence encodes CASSDGGSNYGYTF. The chain recombines TRBV5-4 with TRBJ1-2, with D maybe TRBD1 (5 bases). Trimming left V 4 bases short and J 0 bases short, with 10 bases between. In germline, CDR1 is SGHNT, CDR2 YYREEE (reference sequence). This CDR3 contains 14 residues.

The chain joins TRBV11-2 to TRBJ1-1; TRBD1 is a possible D gene (6 bases). The germline V gene encodes CDR1 SGHAT and CDR2 FQNNGV. The CDR3 extends over 13 amino acids. V was pared by 1 base and J by 5 bases, with 8 bases between. The CDR3: CASSLAGVTEAFF. The CDR3 DNA reads as TGTGCCAGCAGCTTAGCAGGGGTGACTGAAGCTTTCTTT.

This rearrangement joins TRBV27 to TRBJ2-7, with D uncertain. From germline, CDR1 is MNHEY and CDR2 SMNVEV (reference sequence). This CDR3 contains 13 residues. V was cut by 7 bases and J by 3 bases, with 13 bases left in between. Here the CDR3 reads CASTSPALYEQYF. In DNA form, the CDR3 reads TGTGCCAGCACCTCTCCAGCCCTCTACGAGCAGTACTTC.

The chain couples TRBV6-6 to TRBJ2-5, with a tentative D call TRBD1 (5 bases). The DNA end is a closer match to TRBJ2-7, so the J assignment may be wrong. Germline lookup yields CDR1 MNHNY and CDR2 SVGAGI (reference sequence). This CDR3 is 13 amino acids long. The DNA for the CDR3 is TGTGCCAGCGTCCCCCCAGGGACCTACGAGCAGTACTTC. Amino acid sequence: CASVPPGTYEQYF.

The CDR3 protein is CASSIVGGSVSYEQYF. In DNA form, the CDR3 reads TGTGCCAGTAGTATTGTGGGTGGCAGCGTCTCCTACGAGCAGTACTTC. V usage is TRBV19 and J usage is TRBJ2-7; D gene unclear. The germline V gene encodes CDR1 LNHDA and CDR2 SQIVND (reference sequence). This CDR3 region has 16 residues. Trimming took 3 bases from V and 0 from J, leaving 15 bases between them.

This chain links TRBV29-1 with TRBJ1-2, with 7 bases fitting TRBD1. The CDR3 has 13 amino acids. V lost 7 bases and J lost 3; bases outside the gene matches: 8. Germline V gene lookup returns CDR1 SQVTM and CDR2 ANQGSEA. CDR3 DNA: TGCAGCGCTGACAGGGCAGAGGACTATGGCTACACCTTC. It encodes CSADRAEDYGYTF.